This entry lists 8 T cell receptor beta chains sequenced from one sample in a study of Graves' ophthalmopathy and Graves' hyperthyroidism. Amplification targeted the TCR beta CDR3 regions, with RNA transcripts as the source material. The first-round RT-PCR employed HTBI primers together with the Qiagen OneStep RT-PCR kit. A multiplex PCR was then performed as the second round. MiXCR, run by TCRdb on the multiplex PCR reads, gives a single entry per CDR3 protein. Of about 1.2 million distinct CDR3 sequences in the sample, less than 45% are singletons; the top ten hold approximately 10%. What was sequenced was peripheral blood or thyroid tissue (not recorded which). The receptors come from an adult man with Graves' hyperthyroidism.

This clonotype was detected ten times or more. The gene calls are TRBV7-9 and TRBJ1-4; no firm D call. The CDR3 runs 13 residues. V lost 1 base and J lost 10, with 10 bases in between. The germline V gene encodes CDR1 SEHNR and CDR2 FQNEAQ (reference sequence). CDR3 DNA sequence: TGTGCCAGCAGCTTAGAGACGCGCGGAAAACTGTTTTTT. This translates into CASSLETRGKLFF. Combining the CDR3 with reference TRBV7-9 and TRBJ1-4 gives the whole variable domain DTGVSQNPRHKITKRGQNVTFRCDPISEHNRLYWYRQTLGQGPEFLTYFQNEAQLEKSRLLSDRFSAERPKGSFSTLEIQRTEQGDSAMYLCASSLETRGKLFFGSGTQLSVL.

The chain carries TRBV12-3 or TRBV12-4 and TRBJ2-2; TRBD1 might be the D (5 bases). Trimming took 7 bases from V and 2 from J, leaving 23 bases between them. There are 18 residues in the CDR3. This CDR3 is CASIRARVWEPNTGELFF. Written as DNA, the CDR3 is TGTGCCAGCATTAGAGCCAGGGTGTGGGAACCTAACACCGGGGAGCTGTTTTTT.

This clonotype was observed many times. V usage is TRBV12-3 or TRBV12-4 and J usage is TRBJ2-7, with D perhaps matching TRBD1 or TRBD2 (6 bases each). CDR3 length: 15 residues. V was trimmed by 1 base and J by 9 bases, leaving 19 bases between them. CDR3 DNA: TGTGCCAGCAGTTTAGGGGGCGTGGGGGGCCTTGGGCAGTACTTC. Its translation: CASSLGGVGGLGQYF.

In nucleotides, the CDR3 is TGTGCCAGCAGCCCCGGGCTGGGGCGATCCACAGATACGCAGTATTTT. This gives the protein CASSPGLGRSTDTQYF. The chain employs TRBV11-2 and TRBJ2-3; TRBD1 is a possible D gene (5 bases). The CDR3 has 16 amino acids. Trimming shortened V by 5 bases and J by 2 bases, and 17 bases separated the two germline ends. Germline assignment: CDR1 SGHAT and CDR2 FQNNGV.

In DNA form, the CDR3 reads TGTGCCACCAGCAGCCCGGGGGGGACCCAGGAGACCCAGTACTTC. Its protein is CATSSPGGTQETQYF. The chain joins TRBV15 to TRBJ2-5, with TRBD2 matching 8 bases. Per the germline V gene, CDR1 is LNHNV and CDR2 is YYDKDF (reference sequence). Trimming took 3 bases from V and 5 from J; bases not matched to a gene: 8. The CDR3 consists of 15 residues.

The CDR3 DNA reads TGTGCCAGCAGTATCGGGGTTCGCCATTCACCCCTCCACTTT. Encoded protein: CASSIGVRHSPLHF. The chain combines TRBV6-5 with TRBJ1-6; no clear D gene. This CDR3 contains 14 residues. Looked up from germline, CDR1 is MNHEY and CDR2 is SVGAGI. The ends were cut back, 5 bases at V and 8 bases at J, with 13 bases in the middle.

The V gene is TRBV9, the J gene TRBJ1-2, with 7 bases aligning to TRBD1. V was pared by 0 bases and J by 10 bases, with 6 bases of the junction left unmatched. Germline V lookup: CDR1 SGDLS, CDR2 YYNGEE. The CDR3 contains 13 residues. CDR3 nucleotide sequence: TGTGCCAGCAGCGTAGAGACAGGGTGGGCCTACACCTTC. It is translated as CASSVETGWAYTF.

This clonotype was detected ten times or more. J is TRBJ1-1 and V is TRBV20-1; TRBD1 aligns across 7 bases. Germline lookup yields CDR1 DFQATT and CDR2 SNEGSKA (reference sequence). Trimming removed 2 bases from V and 3 bases from J; junction bases left unmatched: 6. The length of the CDR3 is 14 residues. CDR3 nucleotide sequence: TGCAGTGCTAGACCTCTAAGGGGGCACACTGAAGCTTTCTTT. Residues: CSARPLRGHTEAFF.